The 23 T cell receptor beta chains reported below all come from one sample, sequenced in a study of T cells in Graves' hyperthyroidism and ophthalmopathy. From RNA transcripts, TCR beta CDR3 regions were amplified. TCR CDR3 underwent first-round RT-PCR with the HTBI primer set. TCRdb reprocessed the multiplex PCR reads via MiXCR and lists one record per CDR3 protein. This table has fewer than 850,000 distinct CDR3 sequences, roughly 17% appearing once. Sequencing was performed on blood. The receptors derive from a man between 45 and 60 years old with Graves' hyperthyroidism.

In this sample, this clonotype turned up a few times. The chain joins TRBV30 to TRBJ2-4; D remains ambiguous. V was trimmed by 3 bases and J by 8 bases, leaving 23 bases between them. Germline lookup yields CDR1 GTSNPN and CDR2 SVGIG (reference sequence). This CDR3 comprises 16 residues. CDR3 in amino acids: CAWRASQSWDGDIQYF. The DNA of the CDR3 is TGTGCCTGGAGAGCCTCCCAAAGCTGGGATGGCGACATTCAGTACTTC.

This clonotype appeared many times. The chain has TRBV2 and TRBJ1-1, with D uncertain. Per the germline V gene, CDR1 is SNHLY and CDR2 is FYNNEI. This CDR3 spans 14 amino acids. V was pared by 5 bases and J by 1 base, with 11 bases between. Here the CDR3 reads CASSPSVPNTEAFF. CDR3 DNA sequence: TGTGCCAGCAGTCCTTCGGTCCCGAACACTGAAGCTTTCTTT.

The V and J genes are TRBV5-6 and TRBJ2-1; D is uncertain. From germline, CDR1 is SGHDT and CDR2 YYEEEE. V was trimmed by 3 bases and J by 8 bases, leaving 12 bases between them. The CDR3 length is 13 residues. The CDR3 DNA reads TGTGCCAGCAGCTGGGGTGGGGTCGATGAGCAGTTCTTC. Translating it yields CASSWGGVDEQFF.

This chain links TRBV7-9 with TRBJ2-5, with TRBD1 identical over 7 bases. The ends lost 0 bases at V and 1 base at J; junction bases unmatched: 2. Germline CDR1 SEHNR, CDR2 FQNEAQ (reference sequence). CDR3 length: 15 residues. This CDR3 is CASSLATGFQETQYF. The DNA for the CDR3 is TGTGCCAGCAGCTTAGCGACAGGGTTCCAAGAGACCCAGTACTTC.

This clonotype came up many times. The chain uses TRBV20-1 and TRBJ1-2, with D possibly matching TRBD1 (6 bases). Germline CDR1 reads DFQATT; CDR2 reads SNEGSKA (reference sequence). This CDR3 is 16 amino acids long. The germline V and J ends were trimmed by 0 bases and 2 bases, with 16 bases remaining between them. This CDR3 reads CSARDIEGGANYGYTF. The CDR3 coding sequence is TGCAGTGCTAGAGATATTGAGGGGGGCGCGAACTATGGCTACACCTTC.

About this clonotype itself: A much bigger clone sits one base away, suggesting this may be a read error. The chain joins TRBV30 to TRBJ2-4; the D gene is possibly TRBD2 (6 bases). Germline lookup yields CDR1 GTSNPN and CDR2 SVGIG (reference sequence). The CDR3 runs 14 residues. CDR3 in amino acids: CVWEEGTAKNIQYF. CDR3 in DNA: TGTGTCTGGGAGGAGGGGACAGCCAAAAACATTCAGTACTTC.

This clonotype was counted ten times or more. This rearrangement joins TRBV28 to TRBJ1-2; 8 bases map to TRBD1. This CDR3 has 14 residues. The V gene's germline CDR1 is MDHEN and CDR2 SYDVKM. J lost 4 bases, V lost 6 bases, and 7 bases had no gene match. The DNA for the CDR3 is TGTGCCAGCAGCTGGGCAGGGGGCGTCTATGGCTACACCTTC. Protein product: CASSWAGGVYGYTF.

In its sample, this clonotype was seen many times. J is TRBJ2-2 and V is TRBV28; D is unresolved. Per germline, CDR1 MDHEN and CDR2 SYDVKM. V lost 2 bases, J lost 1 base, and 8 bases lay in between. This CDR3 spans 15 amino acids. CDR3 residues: CASSLASVNTGELFF. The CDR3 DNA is TGTGCCAGCAGTTTAGCCAGCGTGAACACCGGGGAGCTGTTTTTT.

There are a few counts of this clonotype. The CDR3: CAISERSGATNEKLFF. CDR3 bases: TGTGCCATCAGTGAGCGATCAGGGGCAACTAATGAAAAACTGTTTTTT. This sequence joins TRBV10-3 and TRBJ1-4; D possibly corresponds to TRBD1 (6 bases). The V and J ends lost 2 bases and 0 bases respectively, with 10 bases between them. The CDR3 is 16 residues long. Germline V CDR1 and CDR2: ENHRY, SYGVKD.

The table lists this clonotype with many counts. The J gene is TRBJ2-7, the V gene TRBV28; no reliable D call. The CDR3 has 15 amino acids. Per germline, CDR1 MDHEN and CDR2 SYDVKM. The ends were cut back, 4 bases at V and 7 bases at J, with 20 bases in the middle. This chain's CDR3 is CASSYTAPTLREQYF. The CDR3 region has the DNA TGTGCCAGCAGTTATACAGCCCCAACCCTGAGGGAGCAGTACTTC.

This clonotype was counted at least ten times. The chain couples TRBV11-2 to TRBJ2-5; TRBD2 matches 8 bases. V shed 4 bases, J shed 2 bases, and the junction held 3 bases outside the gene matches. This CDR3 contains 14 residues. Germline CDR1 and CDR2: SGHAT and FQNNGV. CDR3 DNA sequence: TGTGCCAGCAGCTGGGCTAGCGGGCAAGAGACCCAGTACTTC. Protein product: CASSWASGQETQYF. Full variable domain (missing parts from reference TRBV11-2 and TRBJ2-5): EAGVAQSPRYKIIEKRQSVAFWCNPISGHATLYWYQQILGQGPKLLIQFQNNGVVDDSQLPKDRFSAERLKGVDSTLKIQPAKLEDSAVYLCASSWASGQETQYFGPGTRLLVL.

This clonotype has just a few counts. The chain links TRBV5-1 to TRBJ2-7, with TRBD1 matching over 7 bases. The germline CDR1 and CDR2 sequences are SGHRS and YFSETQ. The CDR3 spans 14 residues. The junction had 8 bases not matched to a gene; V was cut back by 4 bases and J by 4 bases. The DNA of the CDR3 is TGCGCCAGCAGCGACCGGGACAGCTTGTACGAGCAGTACTTC. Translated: CASSDRDSLYEQYF. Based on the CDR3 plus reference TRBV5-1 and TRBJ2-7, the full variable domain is KAGVTQTPRYLIKTRGQQVTLSCSPISGHRSVSWYQQTPGQGLQFLFEYFSETQRNKGNFPGRFSGRQFSNSRSEMNVSTLELGDSALYLCASSDRDSLYEQYFGPGTRLTVT.

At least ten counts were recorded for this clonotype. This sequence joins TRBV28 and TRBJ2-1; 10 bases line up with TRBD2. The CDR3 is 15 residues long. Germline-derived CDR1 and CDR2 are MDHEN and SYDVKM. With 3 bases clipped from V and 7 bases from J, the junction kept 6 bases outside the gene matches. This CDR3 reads CASSFLAGAWNEQFF. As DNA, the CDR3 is TGTGCCAGCAGTTTCCTAGCGGGAGCCTGGAATGAGCAGTTCTTC.

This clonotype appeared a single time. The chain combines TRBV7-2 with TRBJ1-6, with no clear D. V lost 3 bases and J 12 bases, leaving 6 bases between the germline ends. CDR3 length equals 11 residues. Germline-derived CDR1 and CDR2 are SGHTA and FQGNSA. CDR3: CASSFSGPLHF. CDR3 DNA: TGTGCCAGCAGCTTTTCGGGACCCCTCCACTTT.

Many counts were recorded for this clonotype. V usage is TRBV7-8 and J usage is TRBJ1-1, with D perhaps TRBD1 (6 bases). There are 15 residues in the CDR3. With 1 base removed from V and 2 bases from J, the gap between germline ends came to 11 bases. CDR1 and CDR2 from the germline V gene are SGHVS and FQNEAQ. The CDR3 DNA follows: TGTGCCAGCAGCTTAGTAGGAGGGACAAACACTGAAGCTTTCTTT. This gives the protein CASSLVGGTNTEAFF. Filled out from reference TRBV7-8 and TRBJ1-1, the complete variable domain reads GAGVSQSPRYKVAKRGQDVALRCDPISGHVSLFWYQQALGQGPEFLTYFQNEAQLDKSGLPSDRFFAERPEGSVSTLKIQRTQQEDSAVYLCASSLVGGTNTEAFFGQGTRLTVV.

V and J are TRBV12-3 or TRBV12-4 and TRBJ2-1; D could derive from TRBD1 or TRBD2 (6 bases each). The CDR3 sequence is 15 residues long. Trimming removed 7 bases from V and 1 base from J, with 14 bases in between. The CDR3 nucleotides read TGTGCCAGCAACCTAGGAGGGGGTTCCTACAATGAGCAGTTCTTC. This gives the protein CASNLGGGSYNEQFF.

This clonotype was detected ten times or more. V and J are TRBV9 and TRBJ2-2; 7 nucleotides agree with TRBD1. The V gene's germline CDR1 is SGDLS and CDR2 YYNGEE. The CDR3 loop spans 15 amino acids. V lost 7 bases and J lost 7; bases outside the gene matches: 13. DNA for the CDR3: TGTGCCAGCGGGAACAGGGGATCGGATCGCGGGGAGCTGTTTTTT. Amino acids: CASGNRGSDRGELFF.

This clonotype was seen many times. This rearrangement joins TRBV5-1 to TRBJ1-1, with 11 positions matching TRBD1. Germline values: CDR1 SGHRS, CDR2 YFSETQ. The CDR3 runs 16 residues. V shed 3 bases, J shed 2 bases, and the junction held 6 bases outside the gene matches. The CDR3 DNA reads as TGCGCCAGCAGCTCCGGACAGGGGGCGTCCAACACTGAAGCTTTCTTT. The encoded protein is CASSSGQGASNTEAFF.

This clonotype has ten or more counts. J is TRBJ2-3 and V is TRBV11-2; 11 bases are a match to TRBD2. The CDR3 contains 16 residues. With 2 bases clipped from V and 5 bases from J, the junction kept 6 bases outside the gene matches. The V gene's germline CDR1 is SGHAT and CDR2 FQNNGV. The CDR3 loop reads CASSLIAGGPRDTQYF. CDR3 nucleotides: TGTGCCAGCAGCTTAATAGCGGGAGGGCCAAGAGATACGCAGTATTTT.

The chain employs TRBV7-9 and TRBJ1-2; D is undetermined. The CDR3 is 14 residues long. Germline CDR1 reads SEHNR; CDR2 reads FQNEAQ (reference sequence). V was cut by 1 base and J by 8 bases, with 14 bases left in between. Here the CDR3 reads CASSLEGRPSGYTF. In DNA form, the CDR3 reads TGTGCCAGCAGCTTAGAGGGCAGGCCATCGGGCTACACCTTC.

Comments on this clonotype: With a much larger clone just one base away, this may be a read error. The CDR3 reads CASSRVGKENYGYTF. CDR3 coding DNA: TGTGCCAGCAGCCGTGTAGGGAAAGAGAACTATGGCTACACCTTC. The V gene is TRBV11-2, the J gene TRBJ1-2; D uncertain. The V gene's germline CDR1 is SGHAT and CDR2 FQNNGV. Trimming removed 5 bases from V and 2 bases from J, with 15 bases in between. The length of the CDR3 is 15 residues. Based on the CDR3 plus reference TRBV11-2 and TRBJ1-2, the full variable domain is EAGVAQSPRYKIIEKRQSVAFWCNPISGHATLYWYQQILGQGPKLLIQFQNNGVVDDSQLPKDRFSAERLKGVDSTLKIQPAKLEDSAVYLCASSRVGKENYGYTFGSGTRLTVV.

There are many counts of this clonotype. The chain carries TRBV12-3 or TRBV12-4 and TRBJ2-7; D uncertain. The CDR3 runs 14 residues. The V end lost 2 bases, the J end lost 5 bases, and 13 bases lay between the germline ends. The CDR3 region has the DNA TGTGCCAGCAGTTTAACCTCCCCCGGGCACGAGCAGTACTTC. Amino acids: CASSLTSPGHEQYF.

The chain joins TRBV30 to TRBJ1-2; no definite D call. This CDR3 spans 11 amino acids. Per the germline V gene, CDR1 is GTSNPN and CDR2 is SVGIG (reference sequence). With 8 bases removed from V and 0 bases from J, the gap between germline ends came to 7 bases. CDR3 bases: TGTGCCAGGTCGTCTAACTATGGCTACACCTTC. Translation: CARSSNYGYTF.